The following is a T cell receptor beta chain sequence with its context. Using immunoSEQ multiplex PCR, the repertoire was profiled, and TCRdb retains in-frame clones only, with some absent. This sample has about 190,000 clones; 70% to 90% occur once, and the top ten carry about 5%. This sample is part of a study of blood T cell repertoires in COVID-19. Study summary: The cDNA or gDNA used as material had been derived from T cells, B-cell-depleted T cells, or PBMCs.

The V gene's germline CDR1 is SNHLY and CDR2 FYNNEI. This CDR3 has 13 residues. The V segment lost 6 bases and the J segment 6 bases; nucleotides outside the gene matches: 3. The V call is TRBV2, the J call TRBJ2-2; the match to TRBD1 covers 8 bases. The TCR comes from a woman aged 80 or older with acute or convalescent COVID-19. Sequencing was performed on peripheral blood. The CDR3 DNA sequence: TGTGCCAGCAGATTACAGGGGGCCGGGGAGCTGTTTTTT. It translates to CASRLQGAGELFF.